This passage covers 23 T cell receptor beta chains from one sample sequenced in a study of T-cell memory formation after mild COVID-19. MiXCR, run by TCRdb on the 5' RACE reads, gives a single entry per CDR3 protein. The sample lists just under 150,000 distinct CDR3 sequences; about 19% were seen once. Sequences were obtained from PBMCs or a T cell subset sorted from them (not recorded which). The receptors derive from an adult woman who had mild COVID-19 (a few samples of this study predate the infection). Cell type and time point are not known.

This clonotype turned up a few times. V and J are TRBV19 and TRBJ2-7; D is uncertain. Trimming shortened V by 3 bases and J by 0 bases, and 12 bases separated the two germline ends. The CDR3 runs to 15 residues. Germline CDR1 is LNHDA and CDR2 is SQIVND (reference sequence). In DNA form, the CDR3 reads TGTGCCAGTAGTATTGGGCAGGCGAGCTCCTACGAGCAGTACTTC. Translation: CASSIGQASSYEQYF.

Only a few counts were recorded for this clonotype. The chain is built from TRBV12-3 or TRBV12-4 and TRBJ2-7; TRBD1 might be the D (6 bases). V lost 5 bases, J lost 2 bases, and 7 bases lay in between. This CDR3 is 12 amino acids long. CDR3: CASSRTAYEQYF. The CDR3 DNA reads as TGTGCCAGCAGTAGGACAGCCTACGAGCAGTACTTC.

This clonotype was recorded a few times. CDR3 sequence (DNA): TGTGCCAGCAGGCTTGGACTAGCGGCCAACAATGAGCAGTTCTTC. Translation: CASRLGLAANNEQFF. V is TRBV6-2 or TRBV6-3 and J is TRBJ2-1; 10 nucleotides match TRBD2. The CDR3 loop spans 15 amino acids. Per the germline V gene, CDR1 is MNHEY and CDR2 is SVGEGT. J lost 5 bases, V lost 6 bases, and 7 bases had no gene match.

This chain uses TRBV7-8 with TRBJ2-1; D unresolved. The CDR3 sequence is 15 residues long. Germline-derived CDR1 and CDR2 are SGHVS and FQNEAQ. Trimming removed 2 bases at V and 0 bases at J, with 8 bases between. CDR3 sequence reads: CASSLRWDSYNEQFF. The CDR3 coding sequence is TGTGCCAGCAGCTTACGGTGGGACTCCTACAATGAGCAGTTCTTC.

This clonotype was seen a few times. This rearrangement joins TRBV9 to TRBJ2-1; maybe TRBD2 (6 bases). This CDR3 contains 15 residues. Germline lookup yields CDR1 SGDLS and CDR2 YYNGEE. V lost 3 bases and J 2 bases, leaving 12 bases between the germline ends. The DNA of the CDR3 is TGTGCCAGCAGCGGCCGGGACTTACCCTACAATGAGCAGTTCTTC. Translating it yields CASSGRDLPYNEQFF.

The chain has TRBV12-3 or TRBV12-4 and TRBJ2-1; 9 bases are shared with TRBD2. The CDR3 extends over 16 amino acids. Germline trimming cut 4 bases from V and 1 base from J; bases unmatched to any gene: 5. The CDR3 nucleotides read TGTGCCAGCAGTTCGGCGGGGGGGTATTCCTACAATGAGCAGTTCTTC. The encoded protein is CASSSAGGYSYNEQFF.

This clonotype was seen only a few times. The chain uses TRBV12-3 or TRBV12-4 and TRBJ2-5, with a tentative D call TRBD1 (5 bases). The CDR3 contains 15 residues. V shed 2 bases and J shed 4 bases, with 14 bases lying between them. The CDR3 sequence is CASSLLAGKGETQYF. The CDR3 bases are TGTGCCAGCAGTTTACTGGCAGGGAAGGGAGAGACCCAGTACTTC.

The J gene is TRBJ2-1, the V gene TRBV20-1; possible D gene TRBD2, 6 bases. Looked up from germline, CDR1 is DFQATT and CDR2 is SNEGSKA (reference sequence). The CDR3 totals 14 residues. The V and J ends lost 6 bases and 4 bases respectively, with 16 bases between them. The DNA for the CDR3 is TGCAGTGCCCGGGGGACCTGGGGGTACAATGAGCAGTTCTTC. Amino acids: CSARGTWGYNEQFF.

DNA for the CDR3: TGTGCCAGCAGCTTAAAAGGGGCTAGCTATGGCTACACCTTC. Translating gives CASSLKGASYGYTF. V and J are TRBV7-2 and TRBJ1-2; D may be TRBD1 (5 bases). Trimming pared 2 bases from V and 4 bases from J, leaving 11 bases between. CDR3 length: 14 residues. CDR1 and CDR2 (germline): SGHTA, FQGNSA.

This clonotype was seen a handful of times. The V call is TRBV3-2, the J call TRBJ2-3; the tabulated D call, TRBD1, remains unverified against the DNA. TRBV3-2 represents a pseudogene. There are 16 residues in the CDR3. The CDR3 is CASSQGGGHYPDTQYF. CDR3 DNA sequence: TGTGCCAGCAGCCAAGGAGGGGGTCATTACCCAGATACGCAGTATTTT.

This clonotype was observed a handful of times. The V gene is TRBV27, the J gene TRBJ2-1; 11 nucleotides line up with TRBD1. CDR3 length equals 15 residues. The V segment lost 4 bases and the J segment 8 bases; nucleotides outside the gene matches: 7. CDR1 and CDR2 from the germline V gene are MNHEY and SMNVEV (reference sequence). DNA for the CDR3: TGTGCCAGCAGTTCTAGGACAGGGGGCTTCCATGAGCAGTTCTTC. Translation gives CASSSRTGGFHEQFF.

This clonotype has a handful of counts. The CDR3 DNA is TGTGCCAGCAGTTCCGGACAGGGGGAGAGGCCCCAGCATTTT. Its translation: CASSSGQGERPQHF. This rearrangement joins TRBV12-3 or TRBV12-4 to TRBJ1-5, with 10 bases aligning to TRBD1. The CDR3 runs 14 residues. The trim removed 4 bases at V and 9 bases at J, leaving 6 bases unmatched.

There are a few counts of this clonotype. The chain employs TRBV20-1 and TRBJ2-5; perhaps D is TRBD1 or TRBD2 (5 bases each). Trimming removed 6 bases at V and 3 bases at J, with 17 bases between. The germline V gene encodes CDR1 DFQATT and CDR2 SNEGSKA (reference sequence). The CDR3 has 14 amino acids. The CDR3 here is CSASQGASKETQYF. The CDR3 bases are TGCAGTGCGAGTCAGGGAGCATCAAAAGAGACCCAGTACTTC.

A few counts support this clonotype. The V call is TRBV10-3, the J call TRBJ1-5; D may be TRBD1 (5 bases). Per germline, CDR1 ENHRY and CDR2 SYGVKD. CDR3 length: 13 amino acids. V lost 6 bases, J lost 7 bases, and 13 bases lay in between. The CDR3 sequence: CAISTGDIQPQHF. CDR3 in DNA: TGTGCCATCAGCACAGGTGACATACAGCCCCAGCATTTT.

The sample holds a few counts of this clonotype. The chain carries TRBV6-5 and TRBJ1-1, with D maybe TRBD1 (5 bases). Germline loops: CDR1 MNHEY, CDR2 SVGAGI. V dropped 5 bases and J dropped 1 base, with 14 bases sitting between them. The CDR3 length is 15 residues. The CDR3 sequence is CASSRGHIQNTEAFF. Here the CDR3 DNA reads TGTGCCAGCAGTCGCGGACACATACAGAACACTGAAGCTTTCTTT.

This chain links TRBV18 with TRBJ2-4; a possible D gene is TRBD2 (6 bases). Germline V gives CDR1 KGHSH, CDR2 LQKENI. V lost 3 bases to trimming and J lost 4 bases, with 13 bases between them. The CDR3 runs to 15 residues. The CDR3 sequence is CASSPTGAGKNIQYF. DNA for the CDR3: TGTGCCAGCTCACCCACCGGGGCGGGAAAAAACATTCAGTACTTC.

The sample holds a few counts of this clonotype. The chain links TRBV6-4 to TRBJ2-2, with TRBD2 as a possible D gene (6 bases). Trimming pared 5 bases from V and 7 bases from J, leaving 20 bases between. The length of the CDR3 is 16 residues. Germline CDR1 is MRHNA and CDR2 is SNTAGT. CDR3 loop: CASSREAPLAHGELFF. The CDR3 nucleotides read TGTGCCAGCAGTCGAGAGGCCCCACTAGCACACGGGGAGCTGTTTTTT.

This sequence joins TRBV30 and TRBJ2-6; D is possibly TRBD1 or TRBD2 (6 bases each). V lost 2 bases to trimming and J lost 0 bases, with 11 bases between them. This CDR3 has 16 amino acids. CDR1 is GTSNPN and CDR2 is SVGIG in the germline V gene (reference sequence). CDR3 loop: CAWSLGGNSGANVLTF. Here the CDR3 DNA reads TGTGCCTGGAGTTTAGGGGGGAACTCTGGGGCCAACGTCCTGACTTTC.

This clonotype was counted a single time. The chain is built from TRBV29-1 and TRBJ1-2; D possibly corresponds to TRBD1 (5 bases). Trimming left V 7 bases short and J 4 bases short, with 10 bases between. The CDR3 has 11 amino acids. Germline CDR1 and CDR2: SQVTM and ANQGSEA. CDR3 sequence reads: CSGGTRYGYTF. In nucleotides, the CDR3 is TGCAGCGGAGGGACCCGCTATGGCTACACCTTC. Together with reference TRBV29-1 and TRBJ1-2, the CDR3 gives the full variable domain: SAVISQKPSRDICQRGTSLTIQCQVDSQVTMMFWYRQQPGQSLTLIATANQGSEATYESGFVIDKFPISRPNLTFSTLTVSNMSPEDSSIYLCSGGTRYGYTFGSGTRLTVV.

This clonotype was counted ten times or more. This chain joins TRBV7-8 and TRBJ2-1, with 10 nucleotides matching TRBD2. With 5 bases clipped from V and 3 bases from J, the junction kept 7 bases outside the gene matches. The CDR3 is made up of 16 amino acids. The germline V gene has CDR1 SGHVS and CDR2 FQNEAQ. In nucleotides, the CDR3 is TGTGCCAGCAGCCCTATAGCGGGAGGCCACTACAATGAGCAGTTCTTC. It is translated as CASSPIAGGHYNEQFF. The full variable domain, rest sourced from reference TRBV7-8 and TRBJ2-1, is GAGVSQSPRYKVAKRGQDVALRCDPISGHVSLFWYQQALGQGPEFLTYFQNEAQLDKSGLPSDRFFAERPEGSVSTLKIQRTQQEDSAVYLCASSPIAGGHYNEQFFGPGTRLTVL.

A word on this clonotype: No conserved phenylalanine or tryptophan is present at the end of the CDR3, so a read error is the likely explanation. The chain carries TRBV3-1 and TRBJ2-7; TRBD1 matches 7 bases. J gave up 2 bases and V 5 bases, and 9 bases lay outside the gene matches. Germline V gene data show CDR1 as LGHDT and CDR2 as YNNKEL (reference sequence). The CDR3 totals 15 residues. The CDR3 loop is CASSYGQARAYEQYY. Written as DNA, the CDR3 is TGTGCCAGCAGCTACGGACAGGCCAGAGCCTACGAGCAGTACTAC.

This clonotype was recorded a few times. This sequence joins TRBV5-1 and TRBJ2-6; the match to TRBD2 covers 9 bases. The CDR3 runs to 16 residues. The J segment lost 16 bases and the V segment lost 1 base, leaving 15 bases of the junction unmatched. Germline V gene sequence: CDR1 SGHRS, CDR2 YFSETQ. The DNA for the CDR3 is TGCGCCAGCAGCTTGTTTGCGGGAGGGCCCCTCGGCTCTCTGACTTTC. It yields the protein CASSLFAGGPLGSLTF.

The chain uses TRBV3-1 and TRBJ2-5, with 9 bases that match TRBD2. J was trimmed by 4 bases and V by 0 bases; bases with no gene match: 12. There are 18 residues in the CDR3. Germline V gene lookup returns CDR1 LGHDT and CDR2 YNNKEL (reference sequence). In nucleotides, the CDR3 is TGTGCCAGCAGCCAAGATCTTCTAGCGGGGTACCAACGAGAGACCCAGTACTTC. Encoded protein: CASSQDLLAGYQRETQYF.